This is a list of T cell receptor beta chains from one sample in a study of Graves' ophthalmopathy and Graves' hyperthyroidism. Using its own MiXCR run on the multiplex PCR reads, TCRdb lists one record per CDR3 protein. This table has some 240,000 distinct CDR3 sequences, 45% appearing once. The specimen was peripheral blood. The receptors shown here come from an adult man with Graves' ophthalmopathy. Each CDR3 is given without its conserved first and last residue.

CDR3aa: SARDRTYGYT
v_gene: TRBV20-1
len: 10
j_gene: TRBJ1-2

CDR3aa: ASSPGRLGNNSPLH
v_gene: TRBV9
len: 14
j_gene: TRBJ1-6

CDR3aa: ATSDDRGLQETQY
v_gene: TRBV24-1
len: 13
j_gene: TRBJ2-5

CDR3aa: ASSGRDRASPSGNTIY
v_gene: TRBV7-9
len: 16
j_gene: TRBJ1-3

CDR3aa: ASSQVGQGKETQY
v_gene: TRBV19
len: 13
j_gene: TRBJ2-5

CDR3aa: ASSSRRTGPFPYEQY
v_gene: TRBV7-9
len: 15
j_gene: TRBJ2-7

CDR3aa: SVVHTNTEAF
v_gene: TRBV29-1
len: 10
j_gene: TRBJ1-1

CDR3aa: SLAVGTEAF
v_gene: TRBV29-1
len: 9
j_gene: TRBJ1-1

CDR3aa: ASSFRDGNTEAF
v_gene: TRBV5-5
len: 12
j_gene: TRBJ1-1

CDR3aa: ASSARQEYVELF
v_gene: TRBV5-1
len: 12
j_gene: TRBJ2-2

CDR3aa: ASGLVRGTQTYEQY
v_gene: TRBV12-5
len: 14
j_gene: TRBJ2-7

CDR3aa: ASSQGDRRSTEAF
v_gene: TRBV4-1
len: 13
j_gene: TRBJ1-1

CDR3aa: ASRRPGVPGETQY
v_gene: TRBV11-2
len: 13
j_gene: TRBJ2-5

CDR3aa: ASMDRGYEQY
v_gene: TRBV7-2
len: 10
j_gene: TRBJ2-7

CDR3aa: ASSLAPPTMNTEAF
v_gene: TRBV7-3
len: 14
j_gene: TRBJ1-1

CDR3aa: SATGVGEKLF
v_gene: TRBV20-1
len: 10
j_gene: TRBJ1-4

CDR3aa: ASSRQVDYGYT
v_gene: TRBV12-3/TRBV12-4
len: 11
j_gene: TRBJ1-2

CDR3aa: ASSESLGMNTEAF
v_gene: TRBV6-1
len: 13
j_gene: TRBJ1-1

CDR3aa: ASSSGQGSGYEQY
v_gene: TRBV5-1
len: 13
j_gene: TRBJ2-7

CDR3aa: ASSEFGVVDTGELF
v_gene: TRBV10-2
len: 14
j_gene: TRBJ2-2

CDR3aa: ASSWAGETYGYT
v_gene: TRBV19
len: 12
j_gene: TRBJ1-2

CDR3aa: AISDRSQGYTEAF
v_gene: TRBV10-3
len: 13
j_gene: TRBJ1-1

CDR3aa: ASSRGGRANTGELF
v_gene: TRBV4-1
len: 14
j_gene: TRBJ2-2

CDR3aa: ASRREANEKLL
v_gene: TRBV7-9
len: 11
j_gene: TRBJ1-4

CDR3aa: ASSLASGNYGYT
v_gene: TRBV7-2
len: 12
j_gene: TRBJ1-2

CDR3aa: AISDGTENTGELF
v_gene: TRBV10-3
len: 13
j_gene: TRBJ2-2

CDR3aa: SARRDRDEQY
v_gene: TRBV20-1
len: 10
j_gene: TRBJ2-7

CDR3aa: ASSLGRAQETQY
v_gene: TRBV7-3
len: 12
j_gene: TRBJ2-5

CDR3aa: ASSIVGRGSNQPQH
v_gene: TRBV19
len: 14
j_gene: TRBJ1-5

CDR3aa: SVSDRGYGYT
v_gene: TRBV29-1
len: 10
j_gene: TRBJ1-2

CDR3aa: SATRQGDYGYT
v_gene: TRBV20-1
len: 11
j_gene: TRBJ1-2

CDR3aa: ASSQDRTQTYQETQY
v_gene: TRBV4-1
len: 15
j_gene: TRBJ2-5

CDR3aa: SAGRSGIYEQY
v_gene: TRBV20-1
len: 11
j_gene: TRBJ2-7